The 21 T cell receptor beta chains presented below share a single source sample, sequenced in a study of cytomegalovirus exposure and HLA in healthy donors. The PCR had 60 Vbeta and 13 Jbeta primers. Profiled with immunoSEQ multiplex PCR; TCRdb holds only in-frame clones, not every one. Of some 150,000 clones detected, more than 65% appear once; the ten largest clones hold approximately 6%. Specimen: PBMCs. Receptors originate from a man aged 45-65 years in good health and CMV-seropositive.

The V gene is TRBV6-5, the J gene TRBJ2-7; 8 nucleotides match TRBD2. The germline V gene has CDR1 MNHEY and CDR2 SVGAGI. The CDR3 extends over 15 amino acids. V trimming: 6 bases; J trimming: 4 bases; junction bases outside the gene matches: 11. For the CDR3, the DNA is TGTGCCAGCAGCGTCAGGGGTCGGGGGGGTTACGAGCAGTACTTC. It codes for CASSVRGRGGYEQYF.

The V call is TRBV5-1, the J call TRBJ2-5, with 7 positions matching TRBD1. Germline V gene lookup returns CDR1 SGHRS and CDR2 YFSETQ. J gave up 1 base and V 6 bases, and 6 bases lay outside the gene matches. The CDR3 totals 14 residues. The CDR3 DNA sequence: TGCGCCAGCACCGCCGGACAGGCCCAAGAGACCCAGTACTTC. Translation: CASTAGQAQETQYF. Full variable domain (remainder filled in from reference TRBV5-1 and TRBJ2-5): KAGVTQTPRYLIKTRGQQVTLSCSPISGHRSVSWYQQTPGQGLQFLFEYFSETQRNKGNFPGRFSGRQFSNSRSEMNVSTLELGDSALYLCASTAGQAQETQYFGPGTRLLVL.

CDR3 nucleotide sequence: TGTGCCAGCTCACCCCAACAGGGAGAAAAACTGTTTTTT. This sequence encodes CASSPQQGEKLFF. This chain links TRBV18 with TRBJ1-4; TRBD1 might be the D (6 bases). Trimming removed 3 bases from V and 8 bases from J, with 10 bases in between. Looked up from germline, CDR1 is KGHSH and CDR2 is LQKENI. The CDR3 length is 13 residues.

The chain links TRBV9 to TRBJ2-3, with 7 bases identical to TRBD2. This CDR3 comprises 16 residues. With 4 bases clipped from V and 0 bases from J, the junction kept 8 bases outside the gene matches. In germline, CDR1 is SGDLS, CDR2 YYNGEE. CDR3 in DNA: TGTGCCAGCAGCCAAGTCGGGGGAGGGAGCACAGATACGCAGTATTTT. It codes for CASSQVGGGSTDTQYF.

V and J are TRBV5-1 and TRBJ2-3; 8 bases are shared with TRBD2. CDR3 length: 14 residues. V lost 7 bases, J lost 5 bases, and 9 bases stayed unmatched. Germline V gene sequence: CDR1 SGHRS, CDR2 YFSETQ. In DNA form, the CDR3 reads TGCGCCAGCCGGGAGGGTAGCGAGGGAGATACGCAGTATTTT. Residues: CASREGSEGDTQYF.

The chain joins TRBV7-4 to TRBJ2-7; 8 nucleotides agree with TRBD2. The V and J ends lost 5 bases and 3 bases, in that order; junction bases with no gene match: 9. The CDR3 sequence is 15 residues long. Germline values: CDR1 SGHVT, CDR2 SQSDAQ. The CDR3 DNA is TGTGCCAGCAGCCCTAGGACTAGCCCTCTCTACGAGCAGTACTTC. This encodes CASSPRTSPLYEQYF.

CDR3 protein: CASSPGMRLAGAPNNEQFF. In nucleotides, the CDR3 is TGTGCCAGCAGCCCAGGTATGAGACTAGCGGGGGCGCCCAACAATGAGCAGTTCTTC. The chain couples TRBV7-8 to TRBJ2-1, with 12 nucleotides matching TRBD2. This CDR3 contains 19 residues. From germline, CDR1 is SGHVS and CDR2 FQNEAQ. V lost 5 bases and J lost 5; bases outside the gene matches: 16. The complete variable domain, with remaining parts taken from reference TRBV7-8 and TRBJ2-1, reads GAGVSQSPRYKVAKRGQDVALRCDPISGHVSLFWYQQALGQGPEFLTYFQNEAQLDKSGLPSDRFFAERPEGSVSTLKIQRTQQEDSAVYLCASSPGMRLAGAPNNEQFFGPGTRLTVL.

CDR3 sequence: CAWSSRQGRNQPQHF. DNA for the CDR3: TGTGCCTGGAGTTCTCGCCAGGGGAGAAATCAGCCCCAGCATTTT. The chain carries TRBV30 and TRBJ1-5, with D maybe TRBD1 (6 bases). Between the trimmed V and J ends, which lost 2 bases and 4 bases, there was a span of 15 bases. This CDR3 comprises 15 residues. The V gene's germline CDR1 is GTSNPN and CDR2 SVGIG (reference sequence).

This clone was seen a few times. The rearrangement links TRBV7-3 to TRBJ1-1; 7 bases agree with TRBD1. The CDR3 has 16 amino acids. Germline V gene lookup returns CDR1 SGHTA and CDR2 FQGTGA. V lost 5 bases, J lost 0 bases, and 9 bases stayed unmatched. The CDR3 DNA reads TGTGCCAGCAGCATAGGGGGCGCGGGTATGAACACTGAAGCTTTCTTT. Amino acids: CASSIGGAGMNTEAFF. The variable domain in full, completed from reference TRBV7-3 and TRBJ1-1, reads GAGVSQTPSNKVTEKGKYVELRCDPISGHTALYWYRQSLGQGPEFLIYFQGTGAADDSGLPNDRFFAVRPEGSVSTLKIQRTERGDSAVYLCASSIGGAGMNTEAFFGQGTRLTVV.

The table lists this clone with a few counts. The chain recombines TRBV15 with TRBJ2-7, with D unresolved. CDR3 length equals 13 residues. Trimming cost V 0 bases and J 2 bases, with 5 bases left between them. Per the germline V gene, CDR1 is LNHNV and CDR2 is YYDKDF (reference sequence). The DNA for the CDR3 is TGTGCCACCAGCAGAGACCCAACCTACGAGCAGTACTTC. It encodes CATSRDPTYEQYF. The full variable domain, rest sourced from reference TRBV15 and TRBJ2-7, is DAMVIQNPRYQVTQFGKPVTLSCSQTLNHNVMYWYQQKSSQAPKLLFHYYDKDFNNEADTPDNFQSRRPNTSFCFLDIRSPGLGDTAMYLCATSRDPTYEQYFGPGTRLTVT.

The gene calls are TRBV18 and TRBJ2-2; TRBD1 matches at 7 bases. CDR1 KGHSH and CDR2 LQKENI come from the germline V gene. The CDR3 has 17 amino acids. The V gene end was trimmed by 3 bases and the J gene end by 4 bases; junction bases not matched to a gene: 11. DNA for the CDR3: TGTGCCAGCTCACCTAACGCACGGACAGGAGTCACCGGGGAGCTGTTTTTT. Protein sequence: CASSPNARTGVTGELFF.

The V gene is TRBV25-1, the J gene TRBJ2-1; 9 bases are a match to TRBD2. Germline-derived CDR1 and CDR2 are MGHDK and SYGVNS. V trimming: 1 base; J trimming: 7 bases; junction bases outside the gene matches: 8. The CDR3 runs 16 residues. The CDR3 region has the DNA TGTGCCAGCAGTGAATCGAGACTAGCGGACAAAAATGAGCAGTTCTTC. Protein sequence: CASSESRLADKNEQFF.

The rearrangement uses TRBV27 and TRBJ2-5, with 8 positions matching TRBD2. The CDR3 has 16 amino acids. Germline CDR1 is MNHEY and CDR2 is SMNVEV (reference sequence). With V trimmed by 5 bases and J by 5 bases, 13 bases remained unmatched. The DNA for the CDR3 is TGTGCCAGCAGTATAAGACTAGCGCCACTGGGGGAGACCCAGTACTTC. Amino acid sequence: CASSIRLAPLGETQYF.

This chain connects TRBV27 to TRBJ2-5; 9 bases are a match to TRBD1. The CDR3 contains 16 residues. V was pared by 3 bases and J by 3 bases, with 8 bases of the junction left unmatched. Per germline, CDR1 MNHEY and CDR2 SMNVEV (reference sequence). CDR3 protein: CASSFGRQGGEETQYF. The CDR3 DNA reads TGTGCCAGCAGTTTCGGGAGACAGGGGGGGGAAGAGACCCAGTACTTC.

In nucleotides, the CDR3 is TGTGCCAGAAGCGTCAGGGGTGGGACTAGCGGGATTAATGAGCAGTTCTTC. It codes for CARSVRGGTSGINEQFF. The chain combines TRBV5-3 with TRBJ2-1, with 13 bases lining up with TRBD2. TRBV5-3 qualifies as an ORF whose function is uncertain. The CDR3 length is 17 residues. V shed 4 bases and J 7 bases; nucleotides not matched to a gene: 11.

This chain links TRBV5-1 with TRBJ1-3, with 7 nucleotides matching TRBD1. V lost 4 bases to trimming and J lost 0 bases; unmatched junction nucleotides: 4. The length of the CDR3 is 15 residues. The germline CDR1 and CDR2 sequences are SGHRS and YFSETQ. CDR3 protein: CASSDRAFSGNTIYF. CDR3 DNA sequence: TGCGCCAGCAGCGACAGGGCGTTCTCTGGAAACACCATATATTTT.

J is TRBJ2-5 and V is TRBV11-1; 7 nucleotides line up with TRBD2. Trimming removed 8 bases from V and 0 bases from J; junction bases left unmatched: 9. The CDR3 spans 15 residues. From germline, CDR1 is SGHAT and CDR2 FQDESV (reference sequence). CDR3 region: CASGKRDPYQETQYF. The CDR3 bases are TGTGCCAGCGGTAAGCGGGATCCGTACCAAGAGACCCAGTACTTC.

V gene TRBV19 combines with J gene TRBJ2-1; TRBD1 matches at 9 bases. V was pared by 2 bases and J by 7 bases, with 6 bases of the junction left unmatched. The germline CDR1 and CDR2 sequences are LNHDA and SQIVND (reference sequence). The CDR3 totals 15 residues. The CDR3 is CASSIRDRVGNEQFF. CDR3 coding DNA: TGTGCCAGTAGTATAAGGGACAGGGTGGGGAATGAGCAGTTCTTC.

V gene TRBV14 combines with J gene TRBJ2-7; TRBD2 agrees at 9 bases. Germline CDR1 is SGHDN and CDR2 is FVKESK. CDR3 length equals 14 residues. The V segment lost 4 bases and the J segment 0 bases; nucleotides outside the gene matches: 1. CDR3 region: CASSPSGTSYEQYF. The CDR3 DNA follows: TGTGCCAGCAGCCCTAGCGGGACCTCCTACGAGCAGTACTTC. Full variable domain (missing parts from reference TRBV14 and TRBJ2-7): EAGVTQFPSHSVIEKGQTVTLRCDPISGHDNLYWYRRVMGKEIKFLLHFVKESKQDESGMPNNRFLAERTGGTYSTLKVQPAELEDSGVYFCASSPSGTSYEQYFGPGTRLTVT.

The J gene is TRBJ2-7, the V gene TRBV14; D not certain. The CDR3 has 13 amino acids. Looked up from germline, CDR1 is SGHDN and CDR2 is FVKESK. Trimming pared 4 bases from V and 3 bases from J, leaving 10 bases between. CDR3 DNA sequence: TGTGCCAGCAGCCGAAACTACAACTACGAGCAGTACTTC. The encoded protein is CASSRNYNYEQYF.

This clone was seen a single time. This chain uses TRBV7-9 with TRBJ1-1, with 10 bases aligning to TRBD1. V was pared by 5 bases and J by 4 bases, with 10 bases of the junction left unmatched. Germline V lookup: CDR1 SEHNR, CDR2 FQNEAQ (reference sequence). CDR3 size: 16 residues. CDR3 amino acids: CASSPGGRTGGTEAFF. The CDR3 coding sequence is TGTGCCAGCAGCCCCGGGGGCCGGACAGGGGGCACTGAAGCTTTCTTT.